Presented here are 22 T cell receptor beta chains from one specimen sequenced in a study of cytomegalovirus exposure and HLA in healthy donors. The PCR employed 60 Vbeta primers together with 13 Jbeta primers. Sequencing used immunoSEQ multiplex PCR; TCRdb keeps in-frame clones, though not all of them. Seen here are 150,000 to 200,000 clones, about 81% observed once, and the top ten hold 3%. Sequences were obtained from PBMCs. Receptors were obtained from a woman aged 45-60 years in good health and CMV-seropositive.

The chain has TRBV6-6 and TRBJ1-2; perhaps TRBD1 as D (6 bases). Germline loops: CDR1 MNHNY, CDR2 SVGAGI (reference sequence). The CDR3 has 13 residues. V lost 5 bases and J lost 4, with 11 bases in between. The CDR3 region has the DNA TGTGCCAGCAGTCCGGGACACGTCTATGGCTACACCTTC. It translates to CASSPGHVYGYTF.

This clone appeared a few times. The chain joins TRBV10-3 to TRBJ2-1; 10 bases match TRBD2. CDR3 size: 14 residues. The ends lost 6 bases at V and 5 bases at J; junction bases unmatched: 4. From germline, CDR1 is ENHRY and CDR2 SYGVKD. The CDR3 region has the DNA TGTGCCATCAGGATGACTAGCGGGCACAATGAGCAGTTCTTC. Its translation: CAIRMTSGHNEQFF.

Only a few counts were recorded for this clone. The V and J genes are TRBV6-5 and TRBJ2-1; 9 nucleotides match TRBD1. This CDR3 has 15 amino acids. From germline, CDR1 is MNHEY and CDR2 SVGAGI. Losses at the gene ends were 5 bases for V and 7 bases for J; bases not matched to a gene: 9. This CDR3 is CASSRGTGKENEQFF. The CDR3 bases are TGTGCCAGCAGTCGTGGGACAGGGAAAGAGAATGAGCAGTTCTTC.

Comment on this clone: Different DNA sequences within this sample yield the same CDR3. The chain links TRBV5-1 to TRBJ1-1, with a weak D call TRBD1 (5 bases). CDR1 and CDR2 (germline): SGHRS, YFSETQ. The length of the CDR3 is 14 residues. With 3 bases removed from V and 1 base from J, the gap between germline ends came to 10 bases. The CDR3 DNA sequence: TGCGCCAGCAGCTCCCAGGGTGGGAACACTGAAGCTTTCTTT. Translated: CASSSQGGNTEAFF.

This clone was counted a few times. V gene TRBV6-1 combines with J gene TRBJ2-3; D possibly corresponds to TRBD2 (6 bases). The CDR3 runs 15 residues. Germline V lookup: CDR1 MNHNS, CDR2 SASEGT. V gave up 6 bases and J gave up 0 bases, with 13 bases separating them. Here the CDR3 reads CASRISGLSTDTQYF. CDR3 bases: TGTGCCAGCAGGATAAGCGGGTTAAGCACAGATACGCAGTATTTT.

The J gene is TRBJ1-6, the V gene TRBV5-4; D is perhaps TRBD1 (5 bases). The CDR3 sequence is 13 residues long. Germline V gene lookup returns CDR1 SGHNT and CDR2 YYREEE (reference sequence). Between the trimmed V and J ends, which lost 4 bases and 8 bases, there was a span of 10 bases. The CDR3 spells CASSPSQDSPLHF. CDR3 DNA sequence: TGTGCCAGCAGCCCCTCACAGGATTCACCCCTCCACTTT.

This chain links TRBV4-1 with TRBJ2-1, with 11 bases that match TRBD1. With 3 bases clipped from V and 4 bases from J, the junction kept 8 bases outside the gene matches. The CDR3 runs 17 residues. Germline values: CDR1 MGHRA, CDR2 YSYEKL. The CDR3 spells CASSQGHGQGAYNEQFF. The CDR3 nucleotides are TGCGCCAGCAGCCAGGGACATGGACAGGGGGCATACAATGAGCAGTTCTTC.

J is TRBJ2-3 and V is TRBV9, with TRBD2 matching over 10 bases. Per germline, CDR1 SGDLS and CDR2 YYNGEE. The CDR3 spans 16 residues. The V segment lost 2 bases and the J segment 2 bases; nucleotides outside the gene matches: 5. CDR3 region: CASSVQGLAVTDTQYF. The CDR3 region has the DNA TGTGCCAGCAGCGTCCAAGGACTAGCGGTCACAGATACGCAGTATTTT.

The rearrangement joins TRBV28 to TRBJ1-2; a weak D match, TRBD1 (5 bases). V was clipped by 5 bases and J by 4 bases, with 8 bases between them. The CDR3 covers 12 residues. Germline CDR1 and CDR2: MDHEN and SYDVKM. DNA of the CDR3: TGTGCCAGCAGTCCCGACAGCTATGGCTACACCTTC. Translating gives CASSPDSYGYTF.

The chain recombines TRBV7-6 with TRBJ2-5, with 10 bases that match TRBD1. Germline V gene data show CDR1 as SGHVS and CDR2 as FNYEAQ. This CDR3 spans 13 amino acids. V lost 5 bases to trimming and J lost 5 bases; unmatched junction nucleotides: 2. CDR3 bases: TGTGCCAGCAGCACGGACAGGGGGGAGACCCAGTACTTC. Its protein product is CASSTDRGETQYF. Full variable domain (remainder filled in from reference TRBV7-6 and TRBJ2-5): GAGVSQSPRYKVTKRGQDVALRCDPISGHVSLYWYRQALGQGPEFLTYFNYEAQQDKSGLPNDRFSAERPEGSISTLTIQRTEQRDSAMYRCASSTDRGETQYFGPGTRLLVL.

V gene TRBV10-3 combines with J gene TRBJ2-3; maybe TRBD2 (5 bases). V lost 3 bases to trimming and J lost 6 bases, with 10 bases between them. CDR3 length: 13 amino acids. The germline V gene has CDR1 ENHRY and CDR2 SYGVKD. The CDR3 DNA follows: TGTGCCATCAGTGACCGAGGGTACGATACGCAGTATTTT. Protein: CAISDRGYDTQYF.

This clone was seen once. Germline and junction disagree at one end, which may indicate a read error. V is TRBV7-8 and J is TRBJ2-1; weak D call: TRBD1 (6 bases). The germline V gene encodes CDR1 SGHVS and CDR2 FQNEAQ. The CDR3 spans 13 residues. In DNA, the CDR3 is TGTGCCAGCAGCTTCGACAGGTACAGTGAGCAGTTCTTC. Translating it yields CASSFDRYSEQFF.

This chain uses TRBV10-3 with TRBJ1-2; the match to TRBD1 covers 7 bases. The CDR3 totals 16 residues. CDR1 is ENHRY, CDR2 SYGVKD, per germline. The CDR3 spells CAYQGGTDDGNYGYTF. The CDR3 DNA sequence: TGTGCTTACCAGGGCGGGACAGATGATGGGAACTATGGCTACACCTTC.

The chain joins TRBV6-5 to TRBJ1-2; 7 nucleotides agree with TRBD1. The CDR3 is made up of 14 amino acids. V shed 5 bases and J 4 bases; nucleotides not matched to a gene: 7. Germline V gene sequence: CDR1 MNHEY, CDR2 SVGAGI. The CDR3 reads CASSRDSLSYGYTF. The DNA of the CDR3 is TGTGCCAGCAGTAGGGACAGCTTAAGCTATGGCTACACCTTC.

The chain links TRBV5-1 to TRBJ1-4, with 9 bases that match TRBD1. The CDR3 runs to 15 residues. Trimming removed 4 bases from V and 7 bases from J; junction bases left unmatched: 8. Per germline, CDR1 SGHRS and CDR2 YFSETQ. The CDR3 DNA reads TGCGCCAGCAGCCCACGGACAGGGGTGGCTGAAAAACTGTTTTTT. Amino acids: CASSPRTGVAEKLFF.

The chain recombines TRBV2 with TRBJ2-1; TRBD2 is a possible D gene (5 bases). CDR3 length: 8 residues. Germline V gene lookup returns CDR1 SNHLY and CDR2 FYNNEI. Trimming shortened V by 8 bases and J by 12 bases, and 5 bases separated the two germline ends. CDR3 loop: CASGGQFF. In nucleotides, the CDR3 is TGTGCCAGCGGAGGGCAGTTCTTC.

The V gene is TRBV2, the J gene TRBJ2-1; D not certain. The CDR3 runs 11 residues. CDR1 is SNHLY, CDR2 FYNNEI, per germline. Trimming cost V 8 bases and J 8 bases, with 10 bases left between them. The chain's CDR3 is CASEAADEQFF. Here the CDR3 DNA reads TGTGCCAGCGAAGCCGCGGATGAGCAGTTCTTC.

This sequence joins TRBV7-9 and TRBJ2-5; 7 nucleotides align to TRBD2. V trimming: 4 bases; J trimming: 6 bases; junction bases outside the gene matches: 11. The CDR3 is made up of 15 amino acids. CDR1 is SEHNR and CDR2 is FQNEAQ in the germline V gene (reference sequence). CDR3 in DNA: TGTGCCAGCAGCTGGGGGGGAGCGGGGTTCCAGACCCAGTACTTC. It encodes CASSWGGAGFQTQYF.

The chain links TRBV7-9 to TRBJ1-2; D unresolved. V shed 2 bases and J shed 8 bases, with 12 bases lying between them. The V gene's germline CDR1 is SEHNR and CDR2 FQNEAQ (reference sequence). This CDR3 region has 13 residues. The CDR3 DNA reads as TGTGCCAGCAGCTTAAATGCGGCGGGCGGCTACACCTTC. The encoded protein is CASSLNAAGGYTF.

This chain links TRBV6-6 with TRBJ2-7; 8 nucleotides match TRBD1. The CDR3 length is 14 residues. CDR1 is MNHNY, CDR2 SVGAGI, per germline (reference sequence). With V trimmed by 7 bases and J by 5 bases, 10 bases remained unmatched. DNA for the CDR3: TGTGCCAGCAACCATGGACAGGGAGTCGACGAGCAGTACTTC. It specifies CASNHGQGVDEQYF.

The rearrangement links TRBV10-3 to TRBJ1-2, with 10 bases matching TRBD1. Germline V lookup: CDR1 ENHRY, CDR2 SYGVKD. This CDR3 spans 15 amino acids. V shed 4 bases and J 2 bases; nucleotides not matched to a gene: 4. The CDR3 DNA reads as TGTGCCATCAGTGGAGGGGACAGGGGCAACTATGGCTACACCTTC. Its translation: CAISGGDRGNYGYTF.

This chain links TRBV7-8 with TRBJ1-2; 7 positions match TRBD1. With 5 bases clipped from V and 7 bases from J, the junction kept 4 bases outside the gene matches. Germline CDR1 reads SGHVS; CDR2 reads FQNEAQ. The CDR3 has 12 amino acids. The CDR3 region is CASSAYRGGYTF. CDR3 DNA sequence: TGTGCCAGCAGCGCGTACAGGGGTGGCTACACCTTC.